Below, one TCR beta chain is given with its context. Antigen specificity is unknown. A process of 5'RACE template switching, which added a universal primer site and UMIs, was used to make TCR cDNA. TCRdb fed the 5' RACE reads into MiXCR, producing one record per CDR3 protein. This table has roughly 320,000 distinct CDR3 sequences, approximately 11% appearing once. The CDR3 has 13 amino acids. In germline, CDR1 is SGHAT, CDR2 FQDESV (reference sequence). With 2 bases removed from V and 7 bases from J, the gap between germline ends came to 11 bases. The data are from a study of T cells after yellow fever vaccination. Whole-study findings and limits: Researchers report a weaker secondary response that nonetheless peaked faster, day 5 versus 15. Among all clonotypes, a small share was observed in both CD4 and CD8 compartments. The presence of abundant clonotypes contaminating from the bulk population was possible in FACS-sorted repertoires.

The chain is built from TRBV11-1 and TRBJ2-5; D remains unclear. The receptor was isolated from a man younger than 35 who received the YFV17D yellow fever vaccine. Sequencing was performed on CD4+ T cells sorted from PBMCs, taken 45 days after the yellow fever booster vaccination. Written as DNA, the CDR3 is TGTGCCAGCAGCTTACCCGCGAGTAGGACCCAGTACTTC. Translating gives CASSLPASRTQYF.